This T cell receptor (beta chain) was found in a study of T cell responses to AZD1222 COVID-19 vaccine. General study results and limits: Spike-specific TCR breadth and depth both grew after two AZD1222 doses. A mostly white British donor set with more females was recruited, and clonal diversity was possibly underestimated.

Pooled in the analysis were second doses at about 4 or about 12 weeks. Losses at the gene ends were 4 bases for V and 6 bases for J; bases not matched to a gene: 14. There are 16 residues in the CDR3. Germline assignment: CDR1 SEHNR and CDR2 FQNEAQ (reference sequence). Note on this clone: What it recognizes is unknown.

TCRdb's copy holds only in-frame clones and misses some; the assay was immunoSEQ multiplex PCR. The data contain 130,000 or so clones, about 88% of them singletons. The chain carries TRBV7-9 and TRBJ1-2; 7 bases are a match to TRBD1. The sample here was peripheral blood, taken 28 days after the second AZD1222 dose. This sequence originates from an adult who received the AZD1222 COVID-19 vaccine. The DNA of the CDR3 is TGTGCCAGCAGCTCCCAGCCAGGGGGGGCAACCCATGGCTACACCTTC. As protein: CASSSQPGGATHGYTF.